Only one count was recorded for the clone carrying this T cell receptor beta chain. Antigen: not known. Germline values: CDR1 SGHDT, CDR2 YYEEEE. V lost 4 bases, J lost 0 bases, and 10 bases lay in between. This CDR3 comprises 15 residues. This sample is part of a study of OX40 agonist ivuxolimab in advanced cancers. Whole-study context: Prior therapy, whether anti-PD-1, anti-PD-L1 or anti-CTLA-4, was allowed, and roughly 41% had some. Study-level points and caveats: Among expanded peripheral T cells, antigen specificity went undetermined. Clonal expansion was among the lowest in partial responders at 0.1-3.0 mg/kg, especially CD8+.

Method: immunoSEQ multiplex PCR; TCRdb's copy keeps in-frame clones and lacks some. The sample records some 19,000 clones, approximately 83% being singletons. The chain couples TRBV5-6 to TRBJ1-4; a possible D gene is TRBD1 (5 bases). The receptor was isolated from an adult with an advanced solid tumor such as melanoma, head and neck, liver or kidney cancer. The starting material was CD4+ or CD8+ T cells sorted from blood, obtained in a trial of the OX40 agonist ivuxolimab. The CDR3 is CASSVIRATNEKLFF. Here the CDR3 DNA reads TGTGCCAGCAGCGTCATCAGGGCAACTAATGAAAAACTGTTTTTT. Full variable domain (outside the CDR3, taken from reference TRBV5-6 and TRBJ1-4): DAGVTQSPTHLIKTRGQQVTLRCSPKSGHDTVSWYQQALGQGPQFIFQYYEEEERQRGNFPDRFSGHQFPNYSSELNVNALLLGDSALYLCASSVIRATNEKLFFGSGTQLSVL.